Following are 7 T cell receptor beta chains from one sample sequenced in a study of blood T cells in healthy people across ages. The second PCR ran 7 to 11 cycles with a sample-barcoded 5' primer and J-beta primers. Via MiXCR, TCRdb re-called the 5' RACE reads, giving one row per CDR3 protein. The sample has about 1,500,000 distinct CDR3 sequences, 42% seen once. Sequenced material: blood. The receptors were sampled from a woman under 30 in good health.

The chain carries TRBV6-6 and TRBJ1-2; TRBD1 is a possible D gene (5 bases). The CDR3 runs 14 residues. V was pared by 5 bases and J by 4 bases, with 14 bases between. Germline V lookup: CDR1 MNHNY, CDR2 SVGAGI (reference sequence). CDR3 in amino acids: CASSADQGAYGYTF. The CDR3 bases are TGTGCCAGCAGTGCAGACCAGGGCGCCTATGGCTACACCTTC.

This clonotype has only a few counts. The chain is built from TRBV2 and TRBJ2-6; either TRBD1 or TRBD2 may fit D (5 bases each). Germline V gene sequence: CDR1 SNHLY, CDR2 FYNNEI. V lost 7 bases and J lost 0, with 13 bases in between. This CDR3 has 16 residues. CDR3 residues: CASKGRINSGANVLTF. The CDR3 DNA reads TGTGCCAGCAAGGGACGGATCAACTCTGGGGCCAACGTCCTGACTTTC. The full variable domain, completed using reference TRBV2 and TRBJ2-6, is EPEVTQTPSHQVTQMGQEVILRCVPISNHLYFYWYRQILGQKVEFLVSFYNNEISEKSEIFDDQFSVERPDGSNFTLKIRSTKLEDSAMYFCASKGRINSGANVLTFGAGSRLTVL.

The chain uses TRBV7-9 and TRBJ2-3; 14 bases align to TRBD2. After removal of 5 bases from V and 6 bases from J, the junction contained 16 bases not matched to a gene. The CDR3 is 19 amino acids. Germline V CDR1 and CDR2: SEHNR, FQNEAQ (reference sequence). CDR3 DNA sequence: TGTGCCAGCAGCCCCCACCGGACTAGCGGGGGGAACGTAGGGGATACGCAGTATTTT. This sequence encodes CASSPHRTSGGNVGDTQYF.

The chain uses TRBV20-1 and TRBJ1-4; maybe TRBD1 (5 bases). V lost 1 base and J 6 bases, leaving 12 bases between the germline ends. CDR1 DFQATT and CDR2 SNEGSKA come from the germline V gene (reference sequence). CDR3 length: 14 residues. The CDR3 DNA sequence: TGCAGTGCTAGAGTAGGAGGGGCTCATGAAAAACTGTTTTTT. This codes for CSARVGGAHEKLFF.

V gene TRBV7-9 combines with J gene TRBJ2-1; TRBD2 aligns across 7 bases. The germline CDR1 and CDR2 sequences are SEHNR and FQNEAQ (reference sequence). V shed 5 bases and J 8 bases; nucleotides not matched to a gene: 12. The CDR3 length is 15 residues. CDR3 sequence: CASSPGLVGVDEQFF. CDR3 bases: TGTGCCAGCAGCCCCGGACTAGTAGGGGTCGATGAGCAGTTCTTC.

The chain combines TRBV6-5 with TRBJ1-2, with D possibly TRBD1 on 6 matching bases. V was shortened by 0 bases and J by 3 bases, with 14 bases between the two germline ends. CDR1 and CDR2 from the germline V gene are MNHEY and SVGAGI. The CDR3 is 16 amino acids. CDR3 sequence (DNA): TGTGCCAGCAGTTACTCGGGGGCAGGGGTTGACTATGGCTACACCTTC. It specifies CASSYSGAGVDYGYTF.

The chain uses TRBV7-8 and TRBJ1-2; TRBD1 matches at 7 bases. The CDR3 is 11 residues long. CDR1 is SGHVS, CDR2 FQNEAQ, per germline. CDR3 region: CPHQGVYGYTF. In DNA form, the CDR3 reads TGTCCCCACCAGGGGGTCTATGGCTACACCTTC.